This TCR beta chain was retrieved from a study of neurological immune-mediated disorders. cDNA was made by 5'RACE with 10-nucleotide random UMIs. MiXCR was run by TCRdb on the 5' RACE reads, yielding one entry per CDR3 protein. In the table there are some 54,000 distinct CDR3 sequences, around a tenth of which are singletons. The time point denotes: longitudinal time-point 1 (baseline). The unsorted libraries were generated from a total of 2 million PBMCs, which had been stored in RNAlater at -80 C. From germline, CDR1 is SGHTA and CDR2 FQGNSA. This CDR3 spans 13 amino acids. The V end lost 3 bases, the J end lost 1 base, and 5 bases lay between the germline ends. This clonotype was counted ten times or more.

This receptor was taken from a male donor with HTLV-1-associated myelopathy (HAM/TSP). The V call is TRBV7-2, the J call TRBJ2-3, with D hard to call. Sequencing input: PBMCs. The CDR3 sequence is CASSFRGTDTQYF. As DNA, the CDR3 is TGTGCCAGCAGCTTCCGGGGCACAGATACGCAGTATTTT.